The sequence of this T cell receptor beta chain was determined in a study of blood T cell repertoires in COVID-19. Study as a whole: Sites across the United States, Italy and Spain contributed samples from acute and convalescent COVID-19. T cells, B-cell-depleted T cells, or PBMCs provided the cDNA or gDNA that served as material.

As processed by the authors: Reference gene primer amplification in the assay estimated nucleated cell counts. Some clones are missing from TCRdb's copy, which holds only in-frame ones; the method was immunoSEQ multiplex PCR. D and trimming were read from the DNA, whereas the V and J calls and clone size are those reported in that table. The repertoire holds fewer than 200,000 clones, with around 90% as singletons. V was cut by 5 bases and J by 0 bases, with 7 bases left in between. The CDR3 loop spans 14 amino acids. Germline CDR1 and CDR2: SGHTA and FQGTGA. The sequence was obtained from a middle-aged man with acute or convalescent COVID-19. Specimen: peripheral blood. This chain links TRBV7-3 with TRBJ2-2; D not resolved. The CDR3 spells CASSPRANTGELFF. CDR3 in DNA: TGTGCCAGCAGCCCCCGGGCGAACACCGGGGAGCTGTTTTTT.